A selection of T cell receptor beta chains follows, all from one sample in a study of blood T cell repertoires in COVID-19. Clones were read by immunoSEQ multiplex PCR, and TCRdb kept only the in-frame ones, dropping some. The sample lists 250,000 to 350,000 clones; 90% were seen once. Sequenced: PBMCs or T cells enriched from blood (not recorded which). Every receptor here comes from a woman aged 18 to 35 with acute COVID-19. The CDR3 runs from the conserved cysteine through the conserved F or W. Each record gives: clone size, V gene, J gene, CDR3 protein. Only part of the rows carry a size: once, few, many, or a class if the clone is expanded.

>NA|TRBV6-2/TRBV6-3|TRBJ1-5
CASSGAGNPYNQPQHF
>NA|TRBV5-1|TRBJ1-5
CASAQGAPGQPQHF
>NA|TRBV18|TRBJ1-2
CASSPQPGQTGGYTF
>NA|TRBV6-2/TRBV6-3|TRBJ1-2
CASSYSTGASPFLGNSYTF
>NA|TRBV12-3/TRBV12-4|TRBJ2-7
CASSPYRGDEQYF
>NA|TRBV11-2|TRBJ2-5
CASSLVSPLLQETQYF
>NA|TRBV19|TRBJ1-2
CASRYMTGNYGYTF
>NA|TRBV18|TRBJ2-2
CASSPRLTGSGTGELFF
>NA|TRBV27|TRBJ2-3
CASRILANPTDTQYF
>NA|TRBV6-5|TRBJ2-1
CASRGAGKMLNEQFF
>NA|TRBV27|TRBJ1-5
CASRTGDQPQHF
>once|TRBV3-1/TRBV3-2|TRBJ2-7
CASARGGYEQYF
>NA|TRBV3-1/TRBV3-2|TRBJ2-7
CASSRTSGRAPYEQYF
>NA|TRBV5-4|TRBJ2-5
CASSLAGGPFQETQYF
>NA|TRBV6-5|TRBJ2-7
CASSSQGDEQYF
>once|TRBV14|TRBJ1-1
CASSQGTPGGALSTEAFF
>NA|TRBV4-3|TRBJ2-1
CASSPGTGVYNEQFF
>NA|TRBV4-3|TRBJ2-1
CASSTGSATYNEQFF
>NA|TRBV11-2|TRBJ1-5
CASSSDGYSNQPQHF
>few|TRBV5-1|TRBJ2-7
CASSLVGQSTSYEQYF
>NA|TRBV14|TRBJ2-4
CASSQEPSVAKNIQYF
>few|TRBV27|TRBJ1-5
CATADRGPQPQHF
>once|TRBV4-3|TRBJ1-3
CASSQDGQGNSGNTIYF
>NA|TRBV6-5|TRBJ1-3
CASSYRTGGGNTIYF
>NA|TRBV30|TRBJ2-2
CAWSKGGGELFF
>NA|TRBV19|TRBJ1-1
CASSITLGQGLSTEAFF
>NA|TRBV7-2|TRBJ2-2
CASSSKQGAYTGELFF
>NA|TRBV7-6|TRBJ2-5
CASSLLAGVTQYF
>NA|TRBV27|TRBJ2-1
CASSSPGHLEQFF
>NA|TRBV5-4|TRBJ2-2
CASSLGPGELFF
>NA|TRBV11-2|TRBJ2-5
CASSLGVQVDSETQYF
>NA|TRBV28|TRBJ1-5
CASSLSGSGRPQHF
>NA|TRBV2|TRBJ1-5
CASSTTANQPQHF
>once|TRBV11-2|TRBJ2-7
CASSLDGGYSSKGYEQYF
>NA|TRBV29-1|TRBJ2-1
CSASSTNEQFF
>NA|TRBV30|TRBJ1-4
CAWNVRAGTNEKLFF
>NA|TRBV19|TRBJ2-1
CASRRDYSYNEQFF
>NA|TRBV7-2|TRBJ1-2
CASSLTGWSGYTF
>NA|TRBV5-6|TRBJ1-5
CASSLYGSGPQHF
>once|TRBV30|TRBJ2-5
CAWSLGQGVWETQYF
>once|TRBV18|TRBJ2-7
CASSHKTGAPYEQYF
>NA|TRBV27|TRBJ2-7
CASSLGAGWGYEQYF
>once|TRBV7-8|TRBJ2-7
CASSLAVSYEQYF
>NA|TRBV29-1|TRBJ2-1
CSVEEGRGYNEQFF
>NA|TRBV3-1/TRBV3-2|TRBJ1-5
CASSQSAGVNQPQHF
>NA|TRBV27|TRBJ1-5
CASSPGEAYNQPQHF
>NA|TRBV6-4|TRBJ1-6
CASRSTGPGSPLHF
>NA|TRBV7-9|TRBJ1-2
CASSRTTGEGLHGYTF
>NA|TRBV19|TRBJ2-2
CASSPRGGELFF